These T cell receptor beta chains were read from a single sample in a study of PD-L1 blockade in urothelial cancer. TCRdb's table, derived via immunoSEQ multiplex PCR, lists solely in-frame clones and lacks some. Altogether fewer than 50,000 clones are present, nearly 90% being singletons, with the ten largest covering just under 25%. Sequenced material: PBMCs, taken around atezolizumab (anti-PD-L1) treatment. The receptors here all came from a donor aged 40 or over with urothelial cancer. The CDR3 runs from the conserved cysteine through the conserved F or W. Fields, in order: clone size, J gene, D gene, V gene, CDR3 protein, CDR3 DNA. The D gene is left open where the match is weak. Some rows mark clone size as missing; the rest say once, few, many or name a class of expanded clone.

-	TRBJ1-2	TRBD1	TRBV7-2	CASSPGTANYGYTF	TGTGCCAGCAGCCCAGGGACAGCTAACTATGGCTACACCTTC
once	TRBJ2-7	TRBD2	TRBV15	CATSRGGTSGNEQYF	TGTGCCACCAGCAGGGGGGGGACTAGCGGGAACGAGCAGTACTTC
-	TRBJ2-1	TRBD2	TRBV19	CATSSRPERGGLDEQFF	TGTGCCACCTCGTCTAGGCCGGAGCGCGGGGGTTTGGATGAGCAGTTCTTC
-	TRBJ2-1	TRBD1	TRBV5-4	CASSNQQGSGEQFF	TGTGCCAGCAGCAACCAACAGGGGTCTGGTGAGCAGTTCTTC
-	TRBJ2-3	TRBD1	TRBV9	CASSVGTGAGTQYF	TGTGCCAGCAGCGTCGGGACAGGGGCAGGGACGCAGTATTTT
once	TRBJ1-4	TRBD1	TRBV23-1	CASSHQHRTGANEKLFF	TGCGCCAGCAGTCATCAACATAGAACAGGGGCTAATGAAAAACTGTTTTTT
-	TRBJ2-5	-	TRBV6-6	CASGGRETQYF	TGTGCCAGCGGGGGGAGGGAGACCCAGTACTTC
-	TRBJ2-2	-	TRBV15	CATSRHTGLTTGELFF	TGTGCCACCAGCCGACACACGGGACTCACAACAGGGGAGCTGTTTTTT
-	TRBJ2-5	TRBD1	TRBV27	CASSLSGQPQGKETQYF	TGTGCCAGCAGTTTATCGGGACAGCCCCAGGGGAAAGAGACCCAGTACTTC
once	TRBJ2-7	TRBD1	TRBV23-1	CASSHGTGGYEQYF	TGCGCCAGCAGTCATGGGACAGGGGGTTACGAGCAGTACTTC
-	TRBJ2-1	TRBD2	TRBV4-1	CASSRGSGRARLEQFF	TGCGCCAGCAGCCGGGGTAGCGGGAGGGCTCGACTGGAGCAGTTCTTC
-	TRBJ2-6	-	TRBV19	CASMGGLGANVLTF	TGTGCCAGTATGGGGGGGCTTGGGGCCAACGTCCTGACTTTC
-	TRBJ2-5	TRBD2	TRBV7-2	CASSPRDGAGGHGTQYF	TGTGCCAGCAGCCCCCGCGACGGAGCGGGAGGGCATGGGACCCAGTACTTC
-	TRBJ1-1	TRBD1	TRBV29-1	CSVARQGTEAFF	TGCAGCGTTGCCCGACAGGGCACTGAAGCTTTCTTT
-	TRBJ2-3	-	TRBV18	CASSHKGQASRTDTQYF	TGTGCCAGCTCACACAAGGGACAAGCTTCTCGCACAGATACGCAGTATTTT
-	TRBJ2-2	TRBD1	TRBV6-5	CASSYSRQGGTGELFF	TGTGCCAGCAGTTACTCGAGACAGGGGGGGACCGGGGAGCTGTTTTTT
-	TRBJ2-1	TRBD2	TRBV4-3	CASSRRAGSSYNEQFF	TGCGCCAGCAGCCGAAGAGCGGGAAGCTCCTACAATGAGCAGTTCTTC
-	TRBJ2-1	-	TRBV7-3	CASSPRGGGYSYNEQFF	TGTGCCAGCAGCCCCAGGGGTGGGGGCTACTCCTACAATGAGCAGTTCTTC
few	TRBJ2-4	TRBD2	TRBV19	CASSKGGAGGNIQYF	TGTGCCAGTAGTAAGGGGGGAGCGGGGGGAAACATTCAGTACTTC
-	TRBJ2-2	-	TRBV5-1	CASSPDSGKGTGELFF	TGCGCCAGCAGCCCGGACAGCGGGAAGGGCACCGGGGAGCTGTTTTTT
-	TRBJ2-2	TRBD1	TRBV6-6	CASRPGTGGTGELFF	TGTGCCAGCAGGCCCGGGACAGGGGGCACCGGGGAGCTGTTTTTT
once	TRBJ1-5	-	TRBV19	CASSLGPGGPQHF	TGTGCCAGTAGTCTGGGGCCCGGTGGGCCCCAGCATTTT
-	TRBJ2-5	-	TRBV5-4	CASSLVGSRETQYF	TGTGCCAGCAGCTTGGTAGGGAGTCGGGAGACCCAGTACTTC
-	TRBJ1-2	TRBD1	TRBV7-9	CASSLGNPTGHGYTF	TGTGCCAGCAGCTTAGGCAACCCGACAGGGCATGGCTACACCTTC
-	TRBJ1-5	-	TRBV6-6	CASSPGRGSSNQPQHF	TGTGCCAGCAGCCCCGGACGGGGGTCTAGCAATCAGCCCCAGCATTTT
-	TRBJ1-2	TRBD1	TRBV11-1	CASSLNQGQGIDGYTF	TGTGCCAGCAGCTTAAATCAAGGACAGGGGATTGACGGCTACACCTTC
-	TRBJ1-2	TRBD1	TRBV28	CASSLYGTGGGYTF	TGTGCCAGCAGTTTATATGGGACAGGTGGTGGCTACACCTTC
-	TRBJ2-3	-	TRBV29-1	CSVVGGVHSTDTQYF	TGCAGCGTTGTGGGCGGGGTCCACTCCACAGATACGCAGTATTTT
-	TRBJ2-6	TRBD1	TRBV7-3	CASSPGTAQGLTF	TGTGCCAGCAGCCCAGGGACAGCCCAAGGTCTGACTTTC
-	TRBJ2-2	-	TRBV5-1	CASSLLGRGPGELFF	TGCGCCAGCAGCTTGCTCGGGAGGGGGCCCGGGGAGCTGTTTTTT
-	TRBJ2-3	TRBD2	TRBV10-3	CAISESWGGAHTDTQYF	TGTGCCATCAGTGAGTCCTGGGGGGGAGCCCACACAGATACGCAGTATTTT
-	TRBJ2-7	-	TRBV5-1	CASSLGSAAYEQYF	TGCGCCAGCAGCTTGGGTAGCGCGGCCTACGAGCAGTACTTC
few	TRBJ2-7	TRBD2	TRBV7-2	CASSLVVRGSSYEQYF	TGTGCCAGCAGCTTAGTCGTGCGGGGGAGCTCCTACGAGCAGTACTTC
-	TRBJ2-3	TRBD2	TRBV6-5	CASSSVAGGVDTQYF	TGTGCCAGCAGTTCCGTAGCGGGAGGGGTAGATACGCAGTATTTT
-	TRBJ2-7	-	TRBV11-1	CASSPPGGTSLEQYF	TGTGCCAGCAGCCCGCCGGGCGGGACCTCTCTCGAGCAGTACTTC
-	TRBJ2-7	-	TRBV28	CASSFGYEQYF	TGTGCCAGCAGTTTCGGCTACGAGCAGTACTTC
once	TRBJ2-3	-	TRBV7-9	CASSLRASIPTDTQYF	TGTGCCAGCAGCTTGCGGGCCTCAATTCCTACAGATACGCAGTATTTT
-	TRBJ2-1	TRBD2	TRBV18	CASSPDGASGRSVF	TGTGCCAGCTCACCGGACGGGGCTAGCGGGAGGTCGGTCTTC
-	TRBJ2-5	TRBD2	TRBV5-6	CASSAGTSGRKTQYF	TGTGCCAGCAGCGCCGGGACTAGCGGGAGGAAGACCCAGTACTTC
-	TRBJ2-7	TRBD1	TRBV6-5	CASSSPGQGESRQYF	TGTGCCAGCAGCTCTCCAGGACAGGGGGAGTCGCGGCAGTACTTC
-	TRBJ2-1	-	TRBV7-6	CASSFGGEQFF	TGTGCCAGCAGCTTTGGCGGTGAGCAGTTCTTC